This T cell receptor (beta chain) was captured by sequencing in a study of shared clonotypes between healthy human individuals. The CDR3 loop spans 15 amino acids. Germline-derived CDR1 and CDR2 are SGDLS and YYNGEE. Germline trimming cut 0 bases from V and 5 bases from J; bases unmatched to any gene: 1. Study conclusions and caveats: Exclusively blood specimens were collected; tissue repertoires likely differ.

Only in-frame clones appear in the TCRdb table, and some are missing; sequencing was by immunoSEQ multiplex PCR. The table shows some 2 million clones, with 95% occurring only once. For this clone: Antigen: not known. Other DNA sequences within the sample encode an identical CDR3.

Sequencing input: naive CD4+ T cells sorted from blood. Subset described: CD45RA+ positively selected. The chain recombines TRBV9 with TRBJ2-3; TRBD2 aligns across 12 bases. This TCR derives from a man younger than 30 in good health. CDR3 loop: CASSVASGRVDTQYF. CDR3 sequence (DNA): TGTGCCAGCAGCGTAGCTAGCGGGAGGGTAGATACGCAGTATTTT. Filled out from reference TRBV9 and TRBJ2-3, the complete variable domain reads DSGVTQTPKHLITATGQRVTLRCSPRSGDLSVYWYQQSLDQGLQFLIQYYNGEERAKGNILERFSAQQFPDLHSELNLSSLELGDSALYFCASSVASGRVDTQYFGPGTRLTVL.